This TCR beta chain originates from a study of T-cell memory formation after mild COVID-19. This clonotype has a count of ten or more. What it binds is unknown. Each CDR3 protein gets one entry after TCRdb re-called the 5' RACE reads with MiXCR. The table shows about 320,000 distinct CDR3 sequences, with 13% to 15% occurring only once. Study-wide results and limits: Clones that got smaller from day 15 to 85 had even CD4/CD8, while clones growing later tipped toward CD4+.

CDR3 size: 13 residues. The germline V and J ends were trimmed by 10 bases and 6 bases, with 13 bases remaining between them. Germline V lookup: CDR1 ENHRY, CDR2 SYGVKD. The sequencing input was PBMCs or a T cell subset sorted from them (not recorded which). This receptor was taken from a man in his late teens or twenties who had mild COVID-19 (a few samples of this study predate the infection). Cell type and time point are not known. V is TRBV10-3 and J is TRBJ1-6, with D unclear. CDR3 amino acids: CATRRTFNSPLHF. For the CDR3, the DNA is TGTGCCACTAGACGAACCTTTAATTCACCCCTCCACTTT.